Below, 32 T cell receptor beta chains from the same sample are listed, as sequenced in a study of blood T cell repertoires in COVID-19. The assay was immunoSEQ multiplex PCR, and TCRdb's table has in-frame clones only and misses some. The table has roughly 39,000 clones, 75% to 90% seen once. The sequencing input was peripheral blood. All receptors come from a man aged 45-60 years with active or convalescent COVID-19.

DNA for the CDR3: TGTGCCAGTAGTTGGCAGGGCGACTCTGGAAACACCATATATTTT. Residues: CASSWQGDSGNTIYF. The chain joins TRBV19 to TRBJ1-3; maybe TRBD1 (5 bases). Germline CDR1 and CDR2: LNHDA and SQIVND (reference sequence). This CDR3 comprises 15 residues. V lost 5 bases, J lost 0 bases, and 11 bases lay in between.

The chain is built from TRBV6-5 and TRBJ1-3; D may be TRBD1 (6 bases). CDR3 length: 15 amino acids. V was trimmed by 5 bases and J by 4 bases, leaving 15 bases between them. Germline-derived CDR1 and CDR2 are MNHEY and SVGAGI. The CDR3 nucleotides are TGTGCCAGCAGTACGACAGGCTTTGCCGGAAACACCATATATTTT. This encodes CASSTTGFAGNTIYF.

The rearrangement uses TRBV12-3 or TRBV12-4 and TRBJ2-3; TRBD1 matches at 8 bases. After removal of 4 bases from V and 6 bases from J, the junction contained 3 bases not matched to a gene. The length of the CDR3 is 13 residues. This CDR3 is CASSSRQGDTQYF. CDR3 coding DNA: TGTGCCAGCAGTTCTCGACAGGGGGATACGCAGTATTTT.

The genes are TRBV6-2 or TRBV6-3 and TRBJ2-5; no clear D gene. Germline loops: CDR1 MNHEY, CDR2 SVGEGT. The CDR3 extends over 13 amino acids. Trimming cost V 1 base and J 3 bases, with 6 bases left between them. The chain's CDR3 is CASSYYREETQYF. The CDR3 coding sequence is TGTGCCAGCAGTTACTACAGAGAAGAGACCCAGTACTTC.

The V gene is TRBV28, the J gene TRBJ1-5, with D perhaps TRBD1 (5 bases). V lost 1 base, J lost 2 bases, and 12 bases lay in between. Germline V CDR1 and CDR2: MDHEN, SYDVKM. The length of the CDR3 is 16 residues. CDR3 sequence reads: CASSLLRRVGNQPQHF. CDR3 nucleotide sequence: TGTGCCAGCAGTTTATTACGCAGGGTCGGCAATCAGCCCCAGCATTTT.

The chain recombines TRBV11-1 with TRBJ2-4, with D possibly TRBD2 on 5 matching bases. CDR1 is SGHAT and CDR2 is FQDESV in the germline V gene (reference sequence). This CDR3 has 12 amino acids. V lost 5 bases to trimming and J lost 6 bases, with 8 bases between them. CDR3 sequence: CASSPDSNIQYF. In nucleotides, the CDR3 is TGTGCCAGCAGCCCGGACTCAAACATTCAGTACTTC.

This CDR3 reads CASSTGTVAFAQYV. The CDR3 DNA reads as TGTGCCAGCAGTACCGGGACAGTAGCTTTTGCGCAGTACGTC. J is TRBJ2-7 and V is TRBV28; 7 bases match TRBD1. The J segment lost 9 bases and the V segment lost 5 bases, leaving 13 bases of the junction unmatched. Per the germline V gene, CDR1 is MDHEN and CDR2 is SYDVKM. This CDR3 comprises 14 residues.

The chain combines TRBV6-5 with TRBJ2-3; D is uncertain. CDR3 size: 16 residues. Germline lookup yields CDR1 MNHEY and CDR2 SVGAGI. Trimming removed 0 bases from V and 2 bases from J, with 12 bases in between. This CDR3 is CASSYSITVYTDTQYF. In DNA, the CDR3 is TGTGCCAGCAGTTACTCGATAACAGTTTACACAGATACGCAGTATTTT.

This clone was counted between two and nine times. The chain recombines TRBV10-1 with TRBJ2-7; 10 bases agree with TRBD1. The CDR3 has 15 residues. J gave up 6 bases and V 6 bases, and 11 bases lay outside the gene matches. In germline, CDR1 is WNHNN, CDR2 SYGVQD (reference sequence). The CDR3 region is CASSEPGQGFGEQYF. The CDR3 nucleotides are TGCGCCAGCAGCGAACCGGGACAGGGGTTCGGCGAGCAGTACTTC.

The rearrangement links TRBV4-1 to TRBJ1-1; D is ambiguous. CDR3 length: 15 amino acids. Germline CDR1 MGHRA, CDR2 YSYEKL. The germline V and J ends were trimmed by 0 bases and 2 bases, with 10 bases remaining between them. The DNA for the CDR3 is TGCGCCAGCAGCCAAGACCCGGCGGGCAACACTGAAGCTTTCTTT. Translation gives CASSQDPAGNTEAFF.

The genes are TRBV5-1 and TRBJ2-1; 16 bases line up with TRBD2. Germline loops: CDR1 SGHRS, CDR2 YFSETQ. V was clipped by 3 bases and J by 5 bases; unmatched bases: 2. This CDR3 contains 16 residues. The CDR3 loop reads CASSSGLAGGDNEQFF. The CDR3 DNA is TGCGCCAGCAGCTCGGGACTAGCGGGAGGGGACAATGAGCAGTTCTTC. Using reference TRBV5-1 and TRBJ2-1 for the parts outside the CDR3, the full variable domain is KAGVTQTPRYLIKTRGQQVTLSCSPISGHRSVSWYQQTPGQGLQFLFEYFSETQRNKGNFPGRFSGRQFSNSRSEMNVSTLELGDSALYLCASSSGLAGGDNEQFFGPGTRLTVL.

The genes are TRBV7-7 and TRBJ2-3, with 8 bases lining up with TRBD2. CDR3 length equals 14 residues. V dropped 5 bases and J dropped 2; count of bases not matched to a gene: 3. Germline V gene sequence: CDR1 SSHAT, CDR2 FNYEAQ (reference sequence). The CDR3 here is CASSQTSATDTQYF. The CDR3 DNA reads TGTGCCAGCAGCCAGACTAGCGCCACAGATACGCAGTATTTT. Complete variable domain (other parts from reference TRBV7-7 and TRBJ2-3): GAGVSQSPRYKVTKRGQDVTLRCDPISSHATLYWYQQALGQGPEFLTYFNYEAQPDKSGLPSDRFSAERPEGSISTLTIQRTEQRDSAMYRCASSQTSATDTQYFGPGTRLTVL.

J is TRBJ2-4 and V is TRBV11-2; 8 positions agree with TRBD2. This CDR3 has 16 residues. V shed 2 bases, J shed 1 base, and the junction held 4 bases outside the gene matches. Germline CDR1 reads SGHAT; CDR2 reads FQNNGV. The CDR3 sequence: CASSLWAGGAKNIQYF. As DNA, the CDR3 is TGTGCCAGCAGCTTATGGGCGGGAGGTGCCAAAAACATTCAGTACTTC.

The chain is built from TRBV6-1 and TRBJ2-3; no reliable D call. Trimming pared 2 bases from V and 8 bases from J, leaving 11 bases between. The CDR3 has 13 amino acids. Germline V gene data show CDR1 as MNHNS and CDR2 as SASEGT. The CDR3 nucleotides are TGTGCCAGCAGTGAACCGCGATCGGGTACGCAGTATTTT. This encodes CASSEPRSGTQYF.

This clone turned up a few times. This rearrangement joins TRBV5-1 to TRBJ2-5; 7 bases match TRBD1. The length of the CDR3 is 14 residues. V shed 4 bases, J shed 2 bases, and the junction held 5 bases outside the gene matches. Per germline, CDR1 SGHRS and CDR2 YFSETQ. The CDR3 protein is CASSTGQAQETQYF. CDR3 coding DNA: TGCGCCAGCAGCACCGGACAGGCTCAAGAGACCCAGTACTTC. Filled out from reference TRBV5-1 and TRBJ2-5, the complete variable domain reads KAGVTQTPRYLIKTRGQQVTLSCSPISGHRSVSWYQQTPGQGLQFLFEYFSETQRNKGNFPGRFSGRQFSNSRSEMNVSTLELGDSALYLCASSTGQAQETQYFGPGTRLLVL.

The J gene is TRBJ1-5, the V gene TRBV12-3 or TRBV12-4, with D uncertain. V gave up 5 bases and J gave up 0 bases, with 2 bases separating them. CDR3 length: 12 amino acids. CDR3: CASSRSNQPQHF. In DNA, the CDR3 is TGTGCCAGCAGTCGTAGCAATCAGCCCCAGCATTTT.

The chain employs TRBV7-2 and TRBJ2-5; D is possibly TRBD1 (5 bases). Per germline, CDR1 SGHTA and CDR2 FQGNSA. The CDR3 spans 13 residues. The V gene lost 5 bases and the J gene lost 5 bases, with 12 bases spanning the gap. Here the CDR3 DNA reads TGTGCCAGCAGCAGGGGCACATTCGAGACCCAGTACTTC. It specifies CASSRGTFETQYF.

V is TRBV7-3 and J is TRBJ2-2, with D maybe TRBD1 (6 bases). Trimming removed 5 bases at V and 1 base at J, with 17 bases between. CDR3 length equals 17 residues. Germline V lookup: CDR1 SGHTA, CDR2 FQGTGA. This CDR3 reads CASSAATGTLNTGELFF. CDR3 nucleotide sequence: TGTGCCAGCAGCGCTGCTACCGGGACACTGAACACCGGGGAGCTGTTTTTT.

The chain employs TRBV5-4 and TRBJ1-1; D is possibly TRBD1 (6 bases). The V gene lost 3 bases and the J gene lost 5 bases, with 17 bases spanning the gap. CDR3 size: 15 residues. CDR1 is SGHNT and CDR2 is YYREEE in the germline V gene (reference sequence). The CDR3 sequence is CASSSTGKGGTEAFF. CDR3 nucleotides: TGTGCCAGCAGCTCAACAGGGAAAGGAGGAACTGAAGCTTTCTTT.

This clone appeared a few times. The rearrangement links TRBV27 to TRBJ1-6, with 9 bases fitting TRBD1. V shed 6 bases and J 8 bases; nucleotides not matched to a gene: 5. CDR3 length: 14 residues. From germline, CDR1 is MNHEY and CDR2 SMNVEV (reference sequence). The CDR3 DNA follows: TGTGCCAGCAGGGGGACAGGGATGGATTCACCCCTCCACTTT. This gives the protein CASRGTGMDSPLHF.

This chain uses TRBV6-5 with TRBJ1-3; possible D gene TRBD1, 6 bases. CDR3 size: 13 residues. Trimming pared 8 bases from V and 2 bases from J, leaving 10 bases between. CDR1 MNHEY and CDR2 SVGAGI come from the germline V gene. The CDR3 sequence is CASPAGAGNTIYF. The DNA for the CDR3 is TGTGCCAGCCCGGCAGGGGCTGGAAACACCATATATTTT.

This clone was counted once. CDR3 in DNA: TGTGCCAGCAGCGTAGGCCGGACAGGTTTGGGCGAGCAGTACTTC. It translates to CASSVGRTGLGEQYF. The rearrangement joins TRBV9 to TRBJ2-7; TRBD1 matches 7 bases. Trimming took 0 bases from V and 6 from J; bases not matched to a gene: 9. CDR3 size: 15 residues. Germline V gives CDR1 SGDLS, CDR2 YYNGEE.

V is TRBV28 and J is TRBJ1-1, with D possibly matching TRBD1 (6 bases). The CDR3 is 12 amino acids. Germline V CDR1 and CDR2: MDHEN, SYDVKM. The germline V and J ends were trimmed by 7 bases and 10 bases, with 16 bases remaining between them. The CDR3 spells CASTLREGVAFF. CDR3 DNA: TGTGCCAGCACCCTAAGAGAGGGGGTAGCTTTCTTT.

Here the CDR3 DNA reads TGCGCCAGCAGCTCCGGTCCCGGGACAGGGGCGGGCGACATTCAGTACTTC. It specifies CASSSGPGTGAGDIQYF. The V and J genes are TRBV5-1 and TRBJ2-4; 10 positions match TRBD1. CDR1 SGHRS and CDR2 YFSETQ come from the germline V gene. The ends lost 3 bases at V and 8 bases at J; junction bases unmatched: 14. The CDR3 sequence is 17 residues long.

For the CDR3, the DNA is TGCGCCAGCAGCTTATCTCCCCGCACAGATACGCAGTATTTT. It codes for CASSLSPRTDTQYF. The V and J genes are TRBV5-1 and TRBJ2-3; no definite D call. The CDR3 consists of 14 residues. The germline gives CDR1 SGHRS, CDR2 YFSETQ. V lost 2 bases, J lost 1 base, and 8 bases lay in between. The full variable domain, rest sourced from reference TRBV5-1 and TRBJ2-3, is KAGVTQTPRYLIKTRGQQVTLSCSPISGHRSVSWYQQTPGQGLQFLFEYFSETQRNKGNFPGRFSGRQFSNSRSEMNVSTLELGDSALYLCASSLSPRTDTQYFGPGTRLTVL.

CDR3 DNA: TGTGCCAGCAGCCCTGTAACAGGGGGCCCCTCTTTCTTC. Translation gives CASSPVTGGPSFF. The chain joins TRBV7-3 to TRBJ2-1, with 9 nucleotides matching TRBD1. The CDR3 runs to 13 residues. V shed 5 bases and J 16 bases; nucleotides not matched to a gene: 12. Germline CDR1 and CDR2: SGHTA and FQGTGA.

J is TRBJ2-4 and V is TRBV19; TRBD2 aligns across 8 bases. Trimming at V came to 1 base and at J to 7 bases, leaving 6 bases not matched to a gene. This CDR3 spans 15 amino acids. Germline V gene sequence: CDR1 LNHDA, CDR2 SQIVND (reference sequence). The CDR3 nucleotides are TGTGCCAGTAGTATAGCGGGAGGGCCCGTTAACATTCAGTACTTC. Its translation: CASSIAGGPVNIQYF.

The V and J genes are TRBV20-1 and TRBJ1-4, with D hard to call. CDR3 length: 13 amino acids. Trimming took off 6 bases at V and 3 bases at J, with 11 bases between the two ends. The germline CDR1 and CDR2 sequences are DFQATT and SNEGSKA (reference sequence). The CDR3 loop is CSASRLANEKLFF. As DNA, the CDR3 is TGCAGTGCCAGTCGGTTGGCTAATGAAAAACTGTTTTTT.

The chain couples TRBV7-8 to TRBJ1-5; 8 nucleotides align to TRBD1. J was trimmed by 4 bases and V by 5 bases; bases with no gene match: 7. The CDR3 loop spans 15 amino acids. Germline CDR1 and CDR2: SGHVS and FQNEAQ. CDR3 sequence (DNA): TGTGCCAGCAGCGCCGACAGGGGATGGAATCAGCCCCAGCATTTT. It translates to CASSADRGWNQPQHF.

CDR3 coding DNA: TGTGCCAGCAGCTCCCCCGAGGGAGGGCCGACAGATACGCAGTATTTT. Translating gives CASSSPEGGPTDTQYF. This sequence joins TRBV13 and TRBJ2-3, with 7 bases matching TRBD2. V was clipped by 4 bases and J by 3 bases; unmatched bases: 10. The germline V gene has CDR1 PRHDT and CDR2 FYEKMQ (reference sequence). The CDR3 runs to 16 residues.

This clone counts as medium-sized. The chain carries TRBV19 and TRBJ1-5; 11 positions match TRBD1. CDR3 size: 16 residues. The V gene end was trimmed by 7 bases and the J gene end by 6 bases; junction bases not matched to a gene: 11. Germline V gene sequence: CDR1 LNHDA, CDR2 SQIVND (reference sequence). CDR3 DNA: TGTGCCAGTACCCTCATCTGGGACAGGGGGAGTCAGCCCCAGCATTTT. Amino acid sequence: CASTLIWDRGSQPQHF.

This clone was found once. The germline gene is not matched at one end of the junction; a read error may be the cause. The CDR3 DNA sequence: TGTGCCATCGGTGACGTCGGCGGGAGTTTCGACAATGAGCAGTTCTTC. Translated, it gives CAIGDVGGSFDNEQFF. The genes are TRBV10-3 and TRBJ2-1; 7 nucleotides line up with TRBD2. The CDR3 spans 16 residues. Germline loops: CDR1 ENHRY, CDR2 SYGVKD.